One T cell receptor beta chain is described in this entry. The antigen remains undetermined. Only CD45RO-negative cells positively selected for CCR7 counted as naive CD8 cells, so terminally differentiated effector memory CD45RA+ cells were excluded. Produced via immunoSEQ multiplex PCR; TCRdb's table is partial and in-frame only. The table has about 650,000 clones, around 95% seen once. CDR1 and CDR2 (germline): SGDLS, YYNGEE. The CDR3 runs 15 residues. V lost 0 bases, J lost 1 base, and 10 bases lay in between. These data come from a study of shared clonotypes between healthy human individuals. General study points: Among donors, sharing of clonotypes was expected to be affected by sequencing depth.

The sequence was collected from a woman younger than 45 in good health. The gene calls are TRBV9 and TRBJ1-1; D uncertain. The sample was naive CD8+ T cells sorted from blood. The CDR3 nucleotides are TGTGCCAGCAGCGTAGTTCCACTTTCGAACACTGAAGCTTTCTTT. Its translation: CASSVVPLSNTEAFF.